Here is one T cell receptor beta chain with its context. Participant-given clinical history determined each cohort assignment. In Cohort 3, a recovered donor had either two negative PCRs, clearance, or symptom resolution. The data were taken from a study of blood T cell repertoires in COVID-19. The authors' processing: Estimated nucleated cell counts came from reference gene primer amplification. Sequencing was performed with immunoSEQ multiplex PCR; in TCRdb, only in-frame clones are kept and a portion is missing. V, J and clone size were drawn from that table, and D and trimming were deduced from the DNA. Here the sample spans roughly 400,000 clones, 85% to 90% being singletons. Germline assignment: CDR1 LNHDA and CDR2 SQIVND (reference sequence). The CDR3 totals 12 residues. With 5 bases removed from V and 8 bases from J, the gap between germline ends came to 12 bases.

The source material was PBMCs or T cells enriched from blood (not recorded which). The V call is TRBV19, the J call TRBJ1-2, with D perhaps matching TRBD1 (6 bases). This receptor was identified in a woman aged 50 to 60 who had recovered from COVID-19. CDR3 DNA: TGTGCCAGTAGTGTACAGGGACGGGGCTACACCTTC. This gives the protein CASSVQGRGYTF. The full variable domain, completed using reference TRBV19 and TRBJ1-2, is DGGITQSPKYLFRKEGQNVTLSCEQNLNHDAMYWYRQDPGQGLRLIYYSQIVNDFQKGDIAEGYSVSREKKESFPLTVTSAQKNPTAFYLCASSVQGRGYTFGSGTRLTVV.